Following are 11 T cell receptor beta chains from one sample sequenced in a study of blood T cells in healthy people across ages. The use of a sample-barcoded 5' primer and a J-beta primer mix characterized a second PCR of about 7 to 12 cycles. TCRdb recomputed calls from the 5' RACE reads with MiXCR, one row per CDR3 protein. Altogether around 900,000 distinct CDR3 sequences are present, roughly half being singletons, with the ten largest covering 20% to 25%. The specimen sequenced was blood. Source of these receptors: an older woman in good health.

A word on this clonotype: Compared with germline, one end of the junction differs, possibly owing to a read error. CDR3 DNA sequence: TGTGCCAGCTCACCTTCACAGCGAGCCAAAAACATTCGGTACTTC. Its protein product is CASSPSQRAKNIRYF. The V and J genes are TRBV18 and TRBJ2-4; the D is unclear. The CDR3 consists of 15 residues. Germline lookup yields CDR1 KGHSH and CDR2 LQKENI.

V usage is TRBV2 and J usage is TRBJ2-4; D is perhaps TRBD1 (6 bases). The J call is in doubt because the DNA end fits TRBJ2-5 better. The germline gives CDR1 SNHLY, CDR2 FYNNEI. The CDR3 spans 12 residues. The CDR3 nucleotides read TGTGCCAGCAGGGGGACACGAGAGACCCAGTACTTC. Its translation is CASRGTRETQYF.

The chain has TRBV13 and TRBJ2-1; a weak D match, TRBD1 (6 bases). Trimming cost V 5 bases and J 6 bases, with 11 bases left between them. Germline-derived CDR1 and CDR2 are PRHDT and FYEKMQ (reference sequence). CDR3 length: 13 amino acids. The DNA for the CDR3 is TGTGCCAGCAGCGAAGGGGGATTCAATGAGCAGTTCTTC. This codes for CASSEGGFNEQFF.

There are a few counts of this clonotype. CDR3 in amino acids: CASSQRRQDEQYF. The DNA for the CDR3 is TGTGCCAGCAGCCAACGAAGACAGGACGAGCAGTACTTC. This chain connects TRBV3-1 to TRBJ2-7, with D perhaps matching TRBD1 (6 bases). Trimming shortened V by 2 bases and J by 5 bases, and 10 bases separated the two germline ends. Germline assignment: CDR1 LGHDT and CDR2 YNNKEL (reference sequence). The CDR3 has 13 residues.

The V and J genes are TRBV7-3 and TRBJ2-4; D gene uncertain. Germline V gives CDR1 SGHTA, CDR2 FQGTGA. This CDR3 comprises 13 residues. V was pared by 4 bases and J by 13 bases, with 17 bases between. CDR3 bases: TGTGCCAGCAGCTCCTCAGGAAATGCTTTGCAGTACTTC. It specifies CASSSSGNALQYF.

As to this clonotype: Possible read error: a much larger clone is one base away. The rearrangement uses TRBV4-3 and TRBJ2-4; TRBD1 matches at 11 bases. TRBJ2-7 matches the DNA end more closely, so the J call is doubtful. Germline V gene lookup returns CDR1 LGHNA and CDR2 YSLEER. This CDR3 has 20 residues. CDR3 protein: CAGSQVYSGFLGQGAYEQYF. DNA for the CDR3: TGCGCCGGCAGCCAAGTCTATTCAGGCTTTTTGGGACAGGGGGCCTACGAGCAGTACTTC.

This clonotype was detected only a few times. This chain links TRBV7-2 with TRBJ1-5; D is unresolved. Germline V gene data show CDR1 as SGHTA and CDR2 as FQGNSA. The CDR3 loop spans 14 amino acids. The V gene lost 4 bases and the J gene lost 4 bases, with 11 bases spanning the gap. CDR3 nucleotides: TGTGCCAGCAGCTCGGCAGGCCCTAATCAGCCCCAGCATTTT. Its translation is CASSSAGPNQPQHF.

As for this clonotype: The junction departs from the called germline gene at one end, perhaps through a read error. CDR3 DNA sequence: TGTGCCAACAGCTTGCGGAGGGGCGACCCCAAAAACATTCAGTACTTC. This sequence encodes CANSLRRGDPKNIQYF. This chain joins TRBV13 and TRBJ2-4; D possibly corresponds to TRBD2 (6 bases). Germline V gene lookup returns CDR1 PRHDT and CDR2 FYEKMQ (reference sequence). The CDR3 consists of 16 residues.

J is TRBJ2-1 and V is TRBV20-1; D remains ambiguous. Germline CDR1 and CDR2: DFQATT and SNEGSKA (reference sequence). The CDR3 has 13 residues. Trimming pared 5 bases from V and 4 bases from J, leaving 12 bases between. CDR3 region: CSARTPGYNEQFF. The CDR3 DNA reads TGCAGTGCTCGGACCCCTGGTTACAATGAGCAGTTCTTC.

This sequence joins TRBV6-6 and TRBJ1-5, with D hard to call. V gave up 0 bases and J gave up 3 bases, with 9 bases separating them. The CDR3 contains 15 residues. CDR1 is MNHNY and CDR2 is SVGAGI in the germline V gene (reference sequence). The CDR3 nucleotides are TGTGCCAGCAGTTACTCTTCGGGAGACAATCAGCCCCAGCATTTT. As protein: CASSYSSGDNQPQHF.

J is TRBJ2-6 and V is TRBV20-1; no reliable D call. The V gene lost 6 bases and the J gene lost 0 bases, with 9 bases spanning the gap. The length of the CDR3 is 14 residues. Germline V gene sequence: CDR1 DFQATT, CDR2 SNEGSKA (reference sequence). The CDR3 is CSARSASGANVLTF. Written as DNA, the CDR3 is TGCAGTGCACGCAGCGCCTCTGGGGCCAACGTCCTGACTTTC.